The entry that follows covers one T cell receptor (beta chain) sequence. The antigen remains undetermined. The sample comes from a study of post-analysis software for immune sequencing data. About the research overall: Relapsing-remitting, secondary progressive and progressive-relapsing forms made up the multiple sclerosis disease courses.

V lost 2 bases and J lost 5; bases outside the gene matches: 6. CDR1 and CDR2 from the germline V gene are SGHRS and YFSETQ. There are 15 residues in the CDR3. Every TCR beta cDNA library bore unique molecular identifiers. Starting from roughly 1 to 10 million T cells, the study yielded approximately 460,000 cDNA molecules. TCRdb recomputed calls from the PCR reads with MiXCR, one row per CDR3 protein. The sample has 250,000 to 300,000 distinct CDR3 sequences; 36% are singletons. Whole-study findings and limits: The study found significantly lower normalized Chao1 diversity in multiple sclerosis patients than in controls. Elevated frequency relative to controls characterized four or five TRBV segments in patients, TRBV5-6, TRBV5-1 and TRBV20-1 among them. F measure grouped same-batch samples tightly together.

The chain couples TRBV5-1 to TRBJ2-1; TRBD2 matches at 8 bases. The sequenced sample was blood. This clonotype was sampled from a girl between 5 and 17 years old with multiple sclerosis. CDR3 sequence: CASSFGTSINNEQFF. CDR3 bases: TGCGCCAGCAGCTTCGGGACTAGTATTAACAATGAGCAGTTCTTC.